This passage covers 27 T cell receptor beta chains from one sample sequenced in a study of cytomegalovirus exposure and HLA in healthy donors. The PCR contained 60 Vbeta and 13 Jbeta primers. Sequenced by immunoSEQ multiplex PCR; TCRdb stores in-frame clones only, minus some. Of 150,000 to 200,000 clones listed, approximately 82% are singletons. Sequenced sample: PBMCs. The receptors were sampled from a woman between 25 and 40 years old in good health and CMV-seronegative.

This clone was seen only a few times. The V gene is TRBV4-3, the J gene TRBJ1-2; D might be TRBD1 (6 bases). Germline loops: CDR1 LGHNA, CDR2 YSLEER. V was clipped by 0 bases and J by 3 bases, with 20 bases between them. There are 18 residues in the CDR3. CDR3 protein: CASSQDKGVGGWDYGYTF. For the CDR3, the DNA is TGCGCCAGCAGCCAAGATAAAGGCGTTGGGGGCTGGGACTATGGCTACACCTTC.

This clone has a single count. V is TRBV7-9 and J is TRBJ2-7, with 7 bases aligning to TRBD1. The CDR3 is 12 amino acids. The V segment lost 5 bases and the J segment 7 bases; nucleotides outside the gene matches: 5. Germline loops: CDR1 SEHNR, CDR2 FQNEAQ (reference sequence). The DNA for the CDR3 is TGTGCCAGCAGCGCCGACAGGGAAGAGCAGTACTTC. This gives the protein CASSADREEQYF.

CDR3 loop: CASSDGTARLETQYF. The CDR3 DNA reads as TGTGCCAGCAGTGACGGGACAGCCAGGTTGGAGACCCAGTACTTC. This chain links TRBV27 with TRBJ2-5, with TRBD1 identical over 7 bases. Germline assignment: CDR1 MNHEY and CDR2 SMNVEV (reference sequence). CDR3 length: 15 residues. Unmatched junction bases numbered 11, after V lost 5 bases and J lost 5 bases.

The chain couples TRBV28 to TRBJ2-7; D possibly corresponds to TRBD1 (5 bases). V was pared by 1 base and J by 2 bases, with 12 bases between. CDR3 length equals 15 residues. Germline lookup yields CDR1 MDHEN and CDR2 SYDVKM. The CDR3 protein is CASSLLQGNPYEQYF. DNA for the CDR3: TGTGCCAGCAGTTTATTGCAGGGCAACCCCTACGAGCAGTACTTC.

V and J are TRBV6-6 and TRBJ1-2; D is perhaps TRBD1 (6 bases). The CDR3 spans 14 residues. V lost 5 bases to trimming and J lost 8 bases, with 18 bases between them. Germline V gene sequence: CDR1 MNHNY, CDR2 SVGAGI (reference sequence). The CDR3 loop reads CASSAGTPLGGYTF. The CDR3, as DNA: TGTGCCAGCAGTGCCGGGACACCCCTAGGAGGCTACACCTTC.

This chain uses TRBV11-3 with TRBJ1-3, with D perhaps TRBD1 (6 bases). Germline CDR1 is SGHNT and CDR2 is YENEEA. The CDR3 is 13 residues long. Deletions cut 10 bases from V and 2 bases from J, with 12 bases between. CDR3 bases: TGTGCCACCGTGGCAGGGGCTGGAAACACCATATATTTT. Amino acid sequence: CATVAGAGNTIYF.

This chain uses TRBV29-1 with TRBJ2-7; 11 bases fit TRBD2. The CDR3 is 16 residues long. CDR1 is SQVTM and CDR2 is ANQGSEA in the germline V gene. The junction had 15 bases not matched to a gene; V was cut back by 6 bases and J by 5 bases. The CDR3 DNA reads TGCAGCGTCGAACTAGCGGGAGACCCCTTGTGGGACGAGCAGTACTTC. Protein: CSVELAGDPLWDEQYF.

This chain links TRBV5-1 with TRBJ2-7, with 13 nucleotides matching TRBD2. The CDR3 has 20 residues. CDR1 is SGHRS and CDR2 is YFSETQ in the germline V gene. The junction had 15 bases not matched to a gene; V was cut back by 0 bases and J by 3 bases. CDR3 nucleotides: TGCGCCAGCAGCTTGGCCGGGACTAGCGGGGTTGTTCCCTGGGGCTACGAGCAGTACTTC. Its translation: CASSLAGTSGVVPWGYEQYF.

This rearrangement joins TRBV15 to TRBJ2-3; TRBD1 aligns across 8 bases. This CDR3 contains 16 residues. In germline, CDR1 is LNHNV, CDR2 YYDKDF (reference sequence). J lost 2 bases, V lost 3 bases, and 7 bases had no gene match. CDR3 residues: CATSSPGGGSTDTQYF. In DNA form, the CDR3 reads TGTGCCACCAGCAGTCCAGGGGGCGGCTCCACAGATACGCAGTATTTT.

The V gene is TRBV18, the J gene TRBJ2-7; D is unresolved. CDR1 KGHSH and CDR2 LQKENI come from the germline V gene. The CDR3 runs to 15 residues. V was trimmed by 1 base and J by 2 bases, leaving 12 bases between them. The CDR3, as DNA: TGTGCCAGCTCACCACGAGAGAGTTCCGCCTACGAGCAGTACTTC. It encodes CASSPRESSAYEQYF.

The gene calls are TRBV15 and TRBJ2-3; TRBD2 aligns across 9 bases. Germline CDR1 reads LNHNV; CDR2 reads YYDKDF (reference sequence). J gave up 6 bases and V 2 bases, and 12 bases lay outside the gene matches. There are 17 residues in the CDR3. CDR3 sequence: CATSRYSGTSRDDTQYF. The CDR3 DNA follows: TGTGCCACCAGCAGATACTCCGGGACTAGCAGGGATGATACGCAGTATTTT.

The rearrangement uses TRBV14 and TRBJ1-2; D remains ambiguous. The CDR3 spans 13 residues. Trimming shortened V by 0 bases and J by 2 bases, and 4 bases separated the two germline ends. Germline CDR1 SGHDN, CDR2 FVKESK. The chain's CDR3 is CASSQDRNYGYTF. The DNA of the CDR3 is TGTGCCAGCAGCCAAGACAGGAACTATGGCTACACCTTC.

This chain links TRBV30 with TRBJ1-4; D uncertain. Germline assignment: CDR1 GTSNPN and CDR2 SVGIG (reference sequence). The CDR3 has 13 residues. Between the trimmed V and J ends, which lost 4 bases and 3 bases, there was a span of 9 bases. This chain's CDR3 is CAWKGGANEKLFF. As DNA, the CDR3 is TGTGCCTGGAAAGGCGGCGCTAATGAAAAACTGTTTTTT.

The CDR3 region is CASSGGRTSGAGGYNEQFF. CDR3 DNA sequence: TGTGCCAGCAGCGGGGGACGGACTAGCGGGGCGGGGGGCTACAATGAGCAGTTCTTC. V is TRBV11-2 and J is TRBJ2-1, with 12 bases identical to TRBD2. V lost 5 bases to trimming and J lost 3 bases; unmatched junction nucleotides: 14. This CDR3 comprises 19 residues. CDR1 SGHAT and CDR2 FQNNGV come from the germline V gene.

The CDR3 DNA reads TGCGCCAGCAGGGATGCTGGGGGGGTCGATGAGCAGTTCTTC. Protein sequence: CASRDAGGVDEQFF. The chain is built from TRBV5-1 and TRBJ2-1, with TRBD2 matching over 7 bases. The CDR3 totals 14 residues. Trimming removed 5 bases from V and 8 bases from J; junction bases left unmatched: 10. Germline CDR1 is SGHRS and CDR2 is YFSETQ.

This chain links TRBV7-2 with TRBJ1-5; D is ambiguous. The V gene's germline CDR1 is SGHTA and CDR2 FQGNSA. CDR3 size: 15 residues. V was pared by 4 bases and J by 3 bases, with 13 bases between. This CDR3 is CASSSPAGNNQPQHF. Here the CDR3 DNA reads TGTGCCAGCAGCTCACCGGCAGGCAACAATCAGCCCCAGCATTTT.

This clone was counted only a few times. The chain uses TRBV10-3 and TRBJ1-5, with D tentatively TRBD1 (6 bases). This CDR3 has 16 amino acids. Germline lookup yields CDR1 ENHRY and CDR2 SYGVKD. V was shortened by 3 bases and J by 9 bases, with 21 bases between the two germline ends. CDR3 residues: CAISEGAAGLGAPQHF. For the CDR3, the DNA is TGTGCCATCAGTGAAGGGGCCGCAGGGTTGGGGGCGCCCCAGCATTTT.

CDR3 sequence (DNA): TGTGCCAGCAGTGAATCAGGGTTCGGCTACGAGCAGTACTTC. It codes for CASSESGFGYEQYF. This sequence joins TRBV6-1 and TRBJ2-7, with a weak D call TRBD1 (5 bases). This CDR3 contains 14 residues. The germline CDR1 and CDR2 sequences are MNHNS and SASEGT. Trimming pared 2 bases from V and 3 bases from J, leaving 11 bases between.

This chain's CDR3 is CASSQGQGPNTGELFF. The CDR3 coding sequence is TGTGCCAGCAGCCAAGGGCAGGGCCCAAACACCGGGGAGCTGTTTTTT. This chain joins TRBV11-2 and TRBJ2-2; D perhaps matches TRBD1 (5 bases). V lost 5 bases and J lost 2, with 15 bases in between. This CDR3 is 16 amino acids long. CDR1 and CDR2 from the germline V gene are SGHAT and FQNNGV.

This chain connects TRBV11-3 to TRBJ2-1, with no clear D. The CDR3 runs 11 residues. CDR1 is SGHNT and CDR2 is YENEEA in the germline V gene. The V end lost 5 bases, the J end lost 6 bases, and 5 bases lay between the germline ends. CDR3 amino acids: CASSSRNEQFF. CDR3 DNA sequence: TGTGCCAGCAGCAGCCGCAATGAGCAGTTCTTC.

As for this clone: The junction does not match germline at one end; this may be a read error. The same CDR3 is also encoded by other DNA sequences in this sample. This chain uses TRBV4-1 with TRBJ2-7; no reliable D call. This CDR3 is 15 amino acids long. The germline CDR1 and CDR2 sequences are MGHRA and YSYEKL. CDR3 DNA sequence: TGCGCCAGCAGCCAAGATCCACGGAGAAACTACGAGCAATACTTC. This codes for CASSQDPRRNYEQYF.

The gene calls are TRBV2 and TRBJ2-6, with TRBD1 matching over 9 bases. The CDR3 contains 20 residues. Germline CDR1 is SNHLY and CDR2 is FYNNEI. V lost 6 bases to trimming and J lost 2 bases; unmatched junction nucleotides: 17. CDR3 protein: CASRTNRAGTGRPGANVLTF. The DNA for the CDR3 is TGTGCCAGCAGAACAAACAGAGCGGGGACAGGGCGTCCTGGGGCCAACGTCCTGACTTTC. The entire variable domain, with the rest obtained from reference TRBV2 and TRBJ2-6, is as follows: EPEVTQTPSHQVTQMGQEVILRCVPISNHLYFYWYRQILGQKVEFLVSFYNNEISEKSEIFDDQFSVERPDGSNFTLKIRSTKLEDSAMYFCASRTNRAGTGRPGANVLTFGAGSRLTVL.

This chain joins TRBV9 and TRBJ1-2; D possibly corresponds to TRBD1 (6 bases). The germline gives CDR1 SGDLS, CDR2 YYNGEE. CDR3 length: 14 residues. The germline V and J ends were trimmed by 1 base and 2 bases, with 9 bases remaining between them. The CDR3 spells CASSVTTGNYGYTF. CDR3 sequence (DNA): TGTGCCAGCAGCGTAACGACAGGAAACTATGGCTACACCTTC.

V usage is TRBV13 and J usage is TRBJ2-7; 9 bases match TRBD1. Germline CDR1 and CDR2: PRHDT and FYEKMQ (reference sequence). There are 15 residues in the CDR3. The V and J ends lost 6 bases and 4 bases, in that order; junction bases with no gene match: 10. The CDR3 region has the DNA TGTGCCAGCAGTAGGGGGGGACAGGGTTTTTACGAGCAGTACTTC. As protein: CASSRGGQGFYEQYF.

This chain connects TRBV5-4 to TRBJ2-1; TRBD1 matches at 7 bases. The CDR3 extends over 18 amino acids. CDR1 and CDR2 (germline): SGHNT, YYREEE (reference sequence). Trimming cost V 4 bases and J 6 bases; bases outside gene matches: 19. The CDR3 sequence: CASSPNSRQGSTGNEQFF. CDR3 nucleotides: TGTGCCAGCAGCCCTAATTCTCGACAGGGTTCTACTGGCAATGAGCAGTTCTTC. Full variable domain (remainder filled in from reference TRBV5-4 and TRBJ2-1): ETGVTQSPTHLIKTRGQQVTLRCSSQSGHNTVSWYQQALGQGPQFIFQYYREEENGRGNFPPRFSGLQFPNYSSELNVNALELDDSALYLCASSPNSRQGSTGNEQFFGPGTRLTVL.

This clone was seen a few times. The chain carries TRBV7-2 and TRBJ2-7; D gene uncertain. The CDR3 length is 13 residues. V lost 6 bases, J lost 4 bases, and 13 bases lay in between. Per germline, CDR1 SGHTA and CDR2 FQGNSA. CDR3: CASSAQTGYEQYF. The CDR3 DNA follows: TGTGCCAGCAGTGCTCAAACGGGTTACGAGCAGTACTTC.

Regarding this clone: Germline is not matched at one junction end, which may reflect a read error. J is TRBJ2-6 and V is TRBV11-2, with D possibly TRBD1 on 5 matching bases. CDR1 is SGHAT, CDR2 FQNNGV, per germline. The CDR3 covers 16 residues. CDR3 nucleotides: TGTGCCAGCAGCGCTCGATGGTTCTCTGGGGCCAACGGCCTGACTTTC. Translation: CASSARWFSGANGLTF.